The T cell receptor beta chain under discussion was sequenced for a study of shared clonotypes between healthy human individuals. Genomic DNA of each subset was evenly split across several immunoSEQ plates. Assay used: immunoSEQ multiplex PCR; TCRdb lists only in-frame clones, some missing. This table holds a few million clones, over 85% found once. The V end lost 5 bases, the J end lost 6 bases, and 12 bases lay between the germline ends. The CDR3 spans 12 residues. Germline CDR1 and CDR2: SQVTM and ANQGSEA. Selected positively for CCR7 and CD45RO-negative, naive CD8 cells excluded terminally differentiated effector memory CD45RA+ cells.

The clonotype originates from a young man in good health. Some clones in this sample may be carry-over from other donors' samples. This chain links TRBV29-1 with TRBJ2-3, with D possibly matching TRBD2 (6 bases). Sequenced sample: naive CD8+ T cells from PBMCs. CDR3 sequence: CSVLSGTDTQYF. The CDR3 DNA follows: TGCAGCGTTCTCTCTGGGACTGATACGCAGTATTTT.